The clone carrying this T cell receptor beta chain was seen a handful of times. Its antigen is undetermined. In this CDR3 the conserved last residue, phenylalanine or tryptophan, is missing, so a read error is likely. The data belong to a study of blood T cells in healthy people across ages. The wider study: Template switching recovered approximately one barcoded beta molecule for every two T cells.

Whole-study results and caveats: Naive and antigen-experienced cells were not separated, limiting conclusive comparison.

Alongside a J-beta primer mix, a sample-barcoded 5' primer served in a second PCR lasting roughly 6 to 11 cycles. Every cDNA molecule carried a tag from a template-switch adaptor bearing 12 random nucleotides. TCRdb reprocessed the 5' RACE reads via MiXCR and lists one record per CDR3 protein. The sample holds about 1.6 million distinct CDR3 sequences, about 32% seen once. In each sample, at least 7 million PBMCs were isolated. The V end was cut by 5 bases, the J end by 3 bases, with 8 bases between. CDR1 DFQATT and CDR2 SNEGSKA come from the germline V gene (reference sequence). The CDR3 is 11 amino acids.

The source is a woman aged 25 to 45 in good health. V usage is TRBV20-1 and J usage is TRBJ2-7; no clear D gene. Sequenced: blood. CDR3 sequence (DNA): TGCAGTGCTTGGTGGGACTACGAGCAGTACTTA. It codes for CSAWWDYEQYL.